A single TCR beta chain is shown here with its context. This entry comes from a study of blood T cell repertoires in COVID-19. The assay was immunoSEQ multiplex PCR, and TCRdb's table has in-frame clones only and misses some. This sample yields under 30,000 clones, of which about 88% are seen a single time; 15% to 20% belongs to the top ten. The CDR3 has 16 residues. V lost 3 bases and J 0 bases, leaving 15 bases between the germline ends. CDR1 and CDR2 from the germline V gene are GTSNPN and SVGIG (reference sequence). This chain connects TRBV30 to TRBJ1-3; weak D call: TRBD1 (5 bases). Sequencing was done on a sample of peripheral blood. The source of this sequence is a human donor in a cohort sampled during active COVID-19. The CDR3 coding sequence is TGTGCCTGGAGGGTTGGGGGGGAGAGCTCTGGAAACACCATATATTTT. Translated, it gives CAWRVGGESSGNTIYF.